Described below is a single T cell receptor (beta chain) sequence and its context. Its matching antigen is unknown. The sample originates from a study of cytomegalovirus exposure and HLA in healthy donors. Study-level results: Among the sequence variants, a highly shared cluster was likely an artifact of sequencing. While the bulk of TCR sequences proved rare, some public TCRs turned up in many donors.

PCR was performed using 60 Vbeta and 13 Jbeta primers. The authors' processing: Later, an analysis found 80 million or so unique TCR beta chains, and roughly 9.9 million of these were shared. The data were produced by immunoSEQ multiplex PCR, yet TCRdb's version contains in-frame clones alone and is incomplete. The V and J calls and clone size are taken from that table; D and trimming were inferred from the DNA. The data show nearly 80,000 clones, with under 85% seen just once and 22% held by the top ten. Looked up from germline, CDR1 is MGHRA and CDR2 is YSYEKL. The CDR3 has 13 residues. V lost 1 base to trimming and J lost 8 bases, with 8 bases between them.

The sequenced sample was PBMCs. J is TRBJ1-4 and V is TRBV4-1; D is undetermined. The clonotype was recovered from a woman between 35 and 50 years old in good health and CMV-seropositive. CDR3 protein: CASSQVHFEKLFF. The CDR3 bases are TGCGCCAGCAGCCAAGTTCATTTCGAAAAACTGTTTTTT.